This T cell receptor beta chain was sequenced for a study of neurological immune-mediated disorders. This clonotype has at least ten counts. This sample's time point: longitudinal time-point 2. The unsorted libraries were produced from 2 million PBMCs held at -80 C. MiXCR was run by TCRdb on the 5' RACE reads, yielding one entry per CDR3 protein. The table lists some 60,000 distinct CDR3 sequences, around a tenth of them singletons. This TCR was sampled from a man aged 30-40 years in good health. The specimen sequenced was PBMCs.

In nucleotides, the CDR3 is TGCGCCAGCAGCCAGCAGGGGGTAGGGTCACCCCTCCACTTT. Translated: CASSQQGVGSPLHF. The rearrangement uses TRBV5-1 and TRBJ1-6, with 7 bases aligning to TRBD1. The CDR3 has 14 residues. Germline CDR1 SGHRS, CDR2 YFSETQ. Unmatched junction bases numbered 8, after V lost 4 bases and J lost 10 bases.